This entry lists 27 T cell receptor beta chains sequenced from one sample in a study of T cell responses to AZD1222 COVID-19 vaccine. Libraries were prepared by immunoSEQ multiplex PCR; TCRdb keeps only in-frame clonotypes and omits some of them. The sample records some 120,000 clones, roughly 90% being singletons. The material was peripheral blood, obtained on day 0 of AZD1222 vaccination. These receptors originate from an adult in good health.

The chain is built from TRBV19 and TRBJ1-3, with no clear D. The CDR3 consists of 15 residues. Looked up from germline, CDR1 is LNHDA and CDR2 is SQIVND (reference sequence). Between the trimmed V and J ends, which lost 6 bases and 0 bases, there was a span of 12 bases. The CDR3 nucleotides are TGTGCCAGTAGGCAGACGGACGCCTCTGGAAACACCATATATTTT. Encoded protein: CASRQTDASGNTIYF.

The chain has TRBV18 and TRBJ2-6; no definite D call. This CDR3 comprises 17 residues. Germline V CDR1 and CDR2: KGHSH, LQKENI. V lost 2 bases to trimming and J lost 1 base, with 12 bases between them. Written as DNA, the CDR3 is TGTGCCAGCTCACCAGAGGCCCGCCTTTCTGGGGCCAACGTCCTGACTTTC. Its protein product is CASSPEARLSGANVLTF.

The chain uses TRBV28 and TRBJ1-1; unclear D gene. The CDR3 has 12 residues. CDR1 MDHEN and CDR2 SYDVKM come from the germline V gene. With 7 bases removed from V and 0 bases from J, the gap between germline ends came to 6 bases. This CDR3 is CASKWLNTEAFF. Here the CDR3 DNA reads TGTGCCAGCAAATGGTTGAACACTGAAGCTTTCTTT.

The J gene is TRBJ1-3, the V gene TRBV3-1 (or the pseudogene TRBV3-2); no reliable D call. CDR1 LGHDT and CDR2 YNNKEL come from the germline V gene (reference sequence). The CDR3 has 14 amino acids. V dropped 1 base and J dropped 6 bases, with 10 bases sitting between them. CDR3 sequence (DNA): TGTGCCAGCAGCCAAGGGCGGAAGATAAACACCATATATTTT. It yields the protein CASSQGRKINTIYF.

The chain couples TRBV2 to TRBJ1-5; maybe TRBD1 (5 bases). CDR1 is SNHLY and CDR2 is FYNNEI in the germline V gene. The CDR3 loop spans 14 amino acids. Deletions cut 6 bases from V and 9 bases from J, with 18 bases between. The DNA of the CDR3 is TGTGCCAGCAGCGTCCGGGACGGGACCGGGCCCCAGCATTTT. It codes for CASSVRDGTGPQHF.

The rearrangement joins TRBV5-8 to TRBJ2-2; no reliable D call. V shed 5 bases and J shed 5 bases, with 10 bases lying between them. The CDR3 contains 13 residues. Looked up from germline, CDR1 is SGHTS and CDR2 is YDEGEE. CDR3 nucleotides: TGTGCCAGCAGGGCCGTTGGGACCGGGGAGCTGTTTTTT. Its translation: CASRAVGTGELFF.

This chain uses TRBV19 with TRBJ1-1; D unresolved. The CDR3 consists of 13 residues. From germline, CDR1 is LNHDA and CDR2 SQIVND (reference sequence). V lost 3 bases to trimming and J lost 7 bases, with 12 bases between them. The CDR3: CASSIWSDGEAFF. CDR3 in DNA: TGTGCCAGTAGTATTTGGTCCGACGGTGAAGCTTTCTTT. The entire variable domain, with the rest obtained from reference TRBV19 and TRBJ1-1, is as follows: DGGITQSPKYLFRKEGQNVTLSCEQNLNHDAMYWYRQDPGQGLRLIYYSQIVNDFQKGDIAEGYSVSREKKESFPLTVTSAQKNPTAFYLCASSIWSDGEAFFGQGTRLTVV.

This chain joins TRBV7-9 and TRBJ1-4; D might be TRBD1 (6 bases). Germline V gene sequence: CDR1 SEHNR, CDR2 FQNEAQ (reference sequence). This CDR3 contains 15 residues. Trimming shortened V by 5 bases and J by 4 bases, and 14 bases separated the two germline ends. This CDR3 reads CASSPRGAGNEKLFF. The CDR3 region has the DNA TGTGCCAGCAGCCCCCGGGGGGCGGGTAATGAAAAACTGTTTTTT.

The chain joins TRBV5-1 to TRBJ1-2, with D possibly being TRBD1 (5 bases). Germline V gene sequence: CDR1 SGHRS, CDR2 YFSETQ. V was clipped by 4 bases and J by 8 bases, with 21 bases between them. The CDR3 sequence is 15 residues long. Written as DNA, the CDR3 is TGCGCCAGCAGCCGCGCAGGCGGGGGGGTAGAAGGCTACACCTTC. Amino acids: CASSRAGGGVEGYTF.

The CDR3 DNA reads as TGTGCCAGCAGTGAGGTAAGGGACAGGGGAGGAGAGACCCAGTACTTC. Its protein is CASSEVRDRGGETQYF. The chain carries TRBV6-4 and TRBJ2-5, with TRBD1 identical over 10 bases. CDR1 and CDR2 (germline): MRHNA, SNTAGT. The J segment lost 4 bases and the V segment lost 3 bases, leaving 8 bases of the junction unmatched. The CDR3 sequence is 16 residues long.

The chain has TRBV4-2 and TRBJ2-5; D call uncertain. The length of the CDR3 is 16 residues. V gave up 1 base and J gave up 2 bases, with 14 bases separating them. Germline CDR1 LGHNA, CDR2 YNFKEQ. The chain's CDR3 is CASSQAAVGGQETQYF. The CDR3 DNA sequence: TGTGCCAGCAGCCAAGCCGCAGTGGGCGGACAAGAGACCCAGTACTTC.

On this clone itself: The junction does not match germline at one end; this may be a read error. V and J are TRBV7-8 and TRBJ2-7; no clear D gene. Germline loops: CDR1 SGHVS, CDR2 FQNEAQ. This CDR3 region has 14 residues. The chain's CDR3 is CASSLQDLSSEQYF. The CDR3 bases are TGTGCCAGCAGCTTACAGGACCTCTCCTCCGAGCAGTACTTC. The full variable domain, completed using reference TRBV7-8 and TRBJ2-7, is GAGVSQSPRYKVAKRGQDVALRCDPISGHVSLFWYQQALGQGPEFLTYFQNEAQLDKSGLPSDRFFAERPEGSVSTLKIQRTQQEDSAVYLCASSLQDLSSEQYFGPGTRLTVT.

The chain is built from TRBV29-1 and TRBJ1-1; no reliable D call. V lost 5 bases and J 4 bases, leaving 5 bases between the germline ends. The CDR3 has 10 residues. Germline CDR1 SQVTM, CDR2 ANQGSEA. The CDR3 is CSVRVTEAFF. The CDR3 bases are TGCAGCGTTAGGGTCACTGAAGCTTTCTTT.

The chain employs TRBV3-1 (or the pseudogene TRBV3-2) and TRBJ1-2; 11 bases are a match to TRBD1. The CDR3 loop spans 15 amino acids. The V and J ends lost 0 bases and 4 bases, in that order; junction bases with no gene match: 1. Germline values: CDR1 LGHDT, CDR2 YNNKEL (reference sequence). Here the CDR3 reads CASSQEGTGGYGYTF. In DNA form, the CDR3 reads TGTGCCAGCAGCCAAGAAGGGACAGGGGGCTATGGCTACACCTTC.

J is TRBJ1-6 and V is TRBV18, with no clear D. Germline-derived CDR1 and CDR2 are KGHSH and LQKENI. The CDR3 is 14 amino acids. With 3 bases removed from V and 8 bases from J, the gap between germline ends came to 11 bases. CDR3 bases: TGTGCCAGCTCACCGCCCTCGGTCGATTCACCCCTCCACTTT. It encodes CASSPPSVDSPLHF.

This clone was seen just once. The chain links TRBV20-1 to TRBJ1-6, with D unclear. CDR1 DFQATT and CDR2 SNEGSKA come from the germline V gene (reference sequence). The CDR3 is made up of 14 amino acids. V was shortened by 3 bases and J by 7 bases, with 13 bases between the two germline ends. The CDR3 DNA sequence: TGCAGTGCTAGTGAACGGCTTCTCAATTCACCCCTCCACTTT. Amino acid sequence: CSASERLLNSPLHF.

The CDR3: CASSLSTGGAVETQYF. The CDR3 coding sequence is TGTGCCAGCAGTTTATCTACCGGGGGGGCAGTGGAGACCCAGTACTTC. This chain joins TRBV28 and TRBJ2-5, with 8 bases matching TRBD2. CDR1 and CDR2 (germline): MDHEN, SYDVKM. V shed 1 base, J shed 5 bases, and the junction held 9 bases outside the gene matches. The CDR3 is 16 residues long.

As DNA, the CDR3 is TGTGCCAGCAGTGAAGGCGGGGGGGCTGAGACCCAGTACTTC. Protein: CASSEGGGAETQYF. J is TRBJ2-5 and V is TRBV2; 9 nucleotides align to TRBD2. Trimming cost V 1 base and J 5 bases; bases outside gene matches: 2. CDR3 size: 14 residues. Germline CDR1 and CDR2: SNHLY and FYNNEI.

The chain carries TRBV19 and TRBJ1-6, with no clear D. With 8 bases removed from V and 12 bases from J, the gap between germline ends came to 23 bases. Germline loops: CDR1 LNHDA, CDR2 SQIVND (reference sequence). There are 15 residues in the CDR3. This CDR3 is CASSSWVGSVGPLHF. In DNA, the CDR3 is TGTGCCAGTTCCTCGTGGGTCGGCTCGGTAGGACCCCTCCACTTT.

V gene TRBV2 combines with J gene TRBJ2-7; 11 bases fit TRBD1. The trim removed 7 bases at V and 4 bases at J, leaving 12 bases unmatched. Germline V gene lookup returns CDR1 SNHLY and CDR2 FYNNEI. The CDR3 runs 16 residues. The CDR3 spells CASKVGGQGAIYEQYF. The CDR3 DNA sequence: TGTGCCAGCAAGGTGGGAGGACAGGGGGCGATTTACGAGCAGTACTTC.

The J gene is TRBJ2-1, the V gene TRBV5-4; D may match TRBD1 or TRBD2 (6 bases each). Trimming took off 1 base at V and 4 bases at J, with 12 bases between the two ends. This CDR3 has 15 residues. Per the germline V gene, CDR1 is SGHNT and CDR2 is YYREEE (reference sequence). This chain's CDR3 is CASSLTRGPYNEQFF. CDR3 bases: TGTGCCAGCAGCTTGACCCGGGGGCCGTACAATGAGCAGTTCTTC.

This chain links TRBV18 with TRBJ1-3; D gene uncertain. The CDR3 extends over 13 amino acids. V was trimmed by 2 bases and J by 3 bases, leaving 5 bases between them. Germline V lookup: CDR1 KGHSH, CDR2 LQKENI. The CDR3 DNA reads as TGTGCCAGCTCACCAGAACTTGGAAACACCATATATTTT. As protein: CASSPELGNTIYF.

This chain's CDR3 is CSAALPGGHPNYGYTF. The CDR3 DNA follows: TGCAGCGCAGCCCTTCCAGGGGGGCACCCAAACTATGGCTACACCTTC. The rearrangement joins TRBV29-1 to TRBJ1-2, with TRBD1 matching over 7 bases. This CDR3 comprises 16 residues. V was clipped by 7 bases and J by 2 bases; unmatched bases: 16. Germline lookup yields CDR1 SQVTM and CDR2 ANQGSEA.

The J gene is TRBJ2-1, the V gene TRBV30, with D possibly being TRBD2 (6 bases). Germline CDR1 reads GTSNPN; CDR2 reads SVGIG (reference sequence). This CDR3 region has 12 residues. V was clipped by 0 bases and J by 12 bases, with 12 bases between them. The chain's CDR3 is CAWSVIEGGQFF. CDR3 nucleotides: TGTGCCTGGAGTGTTATCGAGGGAGGGCAGTTCTTC.

The V and J genes are TRBV4-1 and TRBJ2-1, with D perhaps TRBD2 (5 bases). In germline, CDR1 is MGHRA, CDR2 YSYEKL. The CDR3 covers 13 residues. V dropped 4 bases and J dropped 3 bases, with 7 bases sitting between them. CDR3 loop: CASSLRDYNEQFF. CDR3 coding DNA: TGCGCCAGCAGCCTCCGGGACTACAATGAGCAGTTCTTC.

The rearrangement uses TRBV27 and TRBJ2-2; D gene unclear. The CDR3 consists of 10 residues. Germline CDR1 MNHEY, CDR2 SMNVEV (reference sequence). V lost 8 bases and J 8 bases, leaving 6 bases between the germline ends. CDR3 sequence: CASGRGELFF. Here the CDR3 DNA reads TGTGCCAGCGGGCGAGGGGAGCTGTTTTTT.

This chain uses TRBV7-9 with TRBJ2-1, with 8 nucleotides matching TRBD2. The length of the CDR3 is 15 residues. The V gene end was trimmed by 8 bases and the J gene end by 6 bases; junction bases not matched to a gene: 12. The germline CDR1 and CDR2 sequences are SEHNR and FQNEAQ (reference sequence). The CDR3 is CASGTRTSKFNEQFF. DNA of the CDR3: TGTGCCAGCGGGACCCGGACTAGCAAGTTCAATGAGCAGTTCTTC.